This T cell receptor beta chain was obtained from a study of blood T cells in healthy people across ages. The use of a sample-barcoded 5' primer and a J-beta primer mix characterized a second PCR of roughly 6 to 11 cycles. TCRdb ran MiXCR on the 5' RACE reads and lists one entry per CDR3 protein. This sample yields around 580,000 distinct CDR3 sequences, of which around 48% are seen a single time; 20% to 25% belongs to the top ten. This CDR3 has 17 residues. CDR1 and CDR2 (germline): LGHNA, YSLEER. The V gene lost 1 base and the J gene lost 4 bases, with 19 bases spanning the gap. This receptor was identified in a man older than 75 in good health. The chain combines TRBV4-3 with TRBJ1-1; D gene unclear. Sample: blood. The DNA of the CDR3 is TGCGCCAGCAGCCAAGCTCAGGACCAATTATGGGGCACTGAAGCTTTCTTT. This translates into CASSQAQDQLWGTEAFF.